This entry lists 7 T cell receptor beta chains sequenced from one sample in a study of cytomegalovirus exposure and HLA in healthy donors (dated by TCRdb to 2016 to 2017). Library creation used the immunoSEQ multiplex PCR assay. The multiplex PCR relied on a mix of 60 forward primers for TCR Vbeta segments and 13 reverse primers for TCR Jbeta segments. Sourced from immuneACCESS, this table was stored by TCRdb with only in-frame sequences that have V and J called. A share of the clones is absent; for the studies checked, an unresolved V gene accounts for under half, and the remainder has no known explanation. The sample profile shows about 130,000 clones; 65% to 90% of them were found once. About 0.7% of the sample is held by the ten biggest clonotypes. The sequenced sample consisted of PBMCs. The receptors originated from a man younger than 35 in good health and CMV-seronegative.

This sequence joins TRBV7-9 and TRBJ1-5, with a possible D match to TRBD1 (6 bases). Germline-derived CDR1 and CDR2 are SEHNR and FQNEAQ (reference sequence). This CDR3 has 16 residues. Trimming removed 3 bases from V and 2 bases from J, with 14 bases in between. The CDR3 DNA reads TGTGCCAGCAGCTTGGTGGGGGCTAGGGGCAATCAGCCCCAGCATTTT. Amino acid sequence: CASSLVGARGNQPQHF.

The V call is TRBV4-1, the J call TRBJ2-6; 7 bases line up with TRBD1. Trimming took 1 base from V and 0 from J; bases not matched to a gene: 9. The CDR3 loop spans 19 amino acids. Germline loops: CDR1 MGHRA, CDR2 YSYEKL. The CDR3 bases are TGCGCCAGCAGCCAAGTCTCCGGGACAGAAGTCTCTGGGGCCAACGTCCTGACTTTC. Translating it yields CASSQVSGTEVSGANVLTF.

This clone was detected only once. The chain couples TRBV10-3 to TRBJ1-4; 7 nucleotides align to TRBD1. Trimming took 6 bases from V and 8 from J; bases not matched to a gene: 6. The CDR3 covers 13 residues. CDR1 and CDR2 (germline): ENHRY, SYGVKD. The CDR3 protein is CAIRDRDLEKLFF. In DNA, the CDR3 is TGTGCCATCAGAGACAGGGATCTGGAAAAACTGTTTTTT.

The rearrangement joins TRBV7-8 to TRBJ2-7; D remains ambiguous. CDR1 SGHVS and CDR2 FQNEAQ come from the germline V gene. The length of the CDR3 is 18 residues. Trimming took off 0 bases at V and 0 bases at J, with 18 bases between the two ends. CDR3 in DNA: TGTGCCAGCAGCTTAGCGCGTAAACTCCCAAGGAGCTCCTACGAGCAGTACTTC. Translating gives CASSLARKLPRSSYEQYF.

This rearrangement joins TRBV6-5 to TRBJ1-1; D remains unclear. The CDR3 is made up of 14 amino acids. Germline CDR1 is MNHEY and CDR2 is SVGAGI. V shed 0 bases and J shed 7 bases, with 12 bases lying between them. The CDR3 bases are TGTGCCAGCAGTTACTCGATTACAAGGAGTGAAGCTTTCTTT. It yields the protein CASSYSITRSEAFF.

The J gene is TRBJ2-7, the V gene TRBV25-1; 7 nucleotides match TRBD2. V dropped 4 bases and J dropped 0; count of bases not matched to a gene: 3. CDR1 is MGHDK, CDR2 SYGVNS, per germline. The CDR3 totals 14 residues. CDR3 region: CASSGGGFSYEQYF. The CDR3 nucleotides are TGTGCCAGCAGTGGGGGGGGGTTCTCCTACGAGCAGTACTTC.

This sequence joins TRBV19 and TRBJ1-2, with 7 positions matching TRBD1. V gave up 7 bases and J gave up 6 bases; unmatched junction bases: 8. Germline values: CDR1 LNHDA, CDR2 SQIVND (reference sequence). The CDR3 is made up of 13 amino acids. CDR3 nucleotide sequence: TGTGCCAGTAAGGGACAGCCCTACCATGGCTACACCTTC. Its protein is CASKGQPYHGYTF. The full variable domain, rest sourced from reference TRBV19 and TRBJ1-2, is DGGITQSPKYLFRKEGQNVTLSCEQNLNHDAMYWYRQDPGQGLRLIYYSQIVNDFQKGDIAEGYSVSREKKESFPLTVTSAQKNPTAFYLCASKGQPYHGYTFGSGTRLTVV.